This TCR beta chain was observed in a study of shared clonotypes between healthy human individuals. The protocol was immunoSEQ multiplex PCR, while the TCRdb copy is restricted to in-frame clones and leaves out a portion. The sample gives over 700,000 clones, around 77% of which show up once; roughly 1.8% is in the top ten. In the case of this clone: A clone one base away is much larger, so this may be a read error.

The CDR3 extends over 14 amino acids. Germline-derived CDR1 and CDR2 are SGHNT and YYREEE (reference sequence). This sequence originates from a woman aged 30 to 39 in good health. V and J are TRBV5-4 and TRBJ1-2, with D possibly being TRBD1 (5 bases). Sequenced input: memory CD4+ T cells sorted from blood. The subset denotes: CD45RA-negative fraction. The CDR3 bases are TGTGCCAGCACACTGGGGGGAGCTAACTATGGCCACACCTTC. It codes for CASTLGGANYGHTF.